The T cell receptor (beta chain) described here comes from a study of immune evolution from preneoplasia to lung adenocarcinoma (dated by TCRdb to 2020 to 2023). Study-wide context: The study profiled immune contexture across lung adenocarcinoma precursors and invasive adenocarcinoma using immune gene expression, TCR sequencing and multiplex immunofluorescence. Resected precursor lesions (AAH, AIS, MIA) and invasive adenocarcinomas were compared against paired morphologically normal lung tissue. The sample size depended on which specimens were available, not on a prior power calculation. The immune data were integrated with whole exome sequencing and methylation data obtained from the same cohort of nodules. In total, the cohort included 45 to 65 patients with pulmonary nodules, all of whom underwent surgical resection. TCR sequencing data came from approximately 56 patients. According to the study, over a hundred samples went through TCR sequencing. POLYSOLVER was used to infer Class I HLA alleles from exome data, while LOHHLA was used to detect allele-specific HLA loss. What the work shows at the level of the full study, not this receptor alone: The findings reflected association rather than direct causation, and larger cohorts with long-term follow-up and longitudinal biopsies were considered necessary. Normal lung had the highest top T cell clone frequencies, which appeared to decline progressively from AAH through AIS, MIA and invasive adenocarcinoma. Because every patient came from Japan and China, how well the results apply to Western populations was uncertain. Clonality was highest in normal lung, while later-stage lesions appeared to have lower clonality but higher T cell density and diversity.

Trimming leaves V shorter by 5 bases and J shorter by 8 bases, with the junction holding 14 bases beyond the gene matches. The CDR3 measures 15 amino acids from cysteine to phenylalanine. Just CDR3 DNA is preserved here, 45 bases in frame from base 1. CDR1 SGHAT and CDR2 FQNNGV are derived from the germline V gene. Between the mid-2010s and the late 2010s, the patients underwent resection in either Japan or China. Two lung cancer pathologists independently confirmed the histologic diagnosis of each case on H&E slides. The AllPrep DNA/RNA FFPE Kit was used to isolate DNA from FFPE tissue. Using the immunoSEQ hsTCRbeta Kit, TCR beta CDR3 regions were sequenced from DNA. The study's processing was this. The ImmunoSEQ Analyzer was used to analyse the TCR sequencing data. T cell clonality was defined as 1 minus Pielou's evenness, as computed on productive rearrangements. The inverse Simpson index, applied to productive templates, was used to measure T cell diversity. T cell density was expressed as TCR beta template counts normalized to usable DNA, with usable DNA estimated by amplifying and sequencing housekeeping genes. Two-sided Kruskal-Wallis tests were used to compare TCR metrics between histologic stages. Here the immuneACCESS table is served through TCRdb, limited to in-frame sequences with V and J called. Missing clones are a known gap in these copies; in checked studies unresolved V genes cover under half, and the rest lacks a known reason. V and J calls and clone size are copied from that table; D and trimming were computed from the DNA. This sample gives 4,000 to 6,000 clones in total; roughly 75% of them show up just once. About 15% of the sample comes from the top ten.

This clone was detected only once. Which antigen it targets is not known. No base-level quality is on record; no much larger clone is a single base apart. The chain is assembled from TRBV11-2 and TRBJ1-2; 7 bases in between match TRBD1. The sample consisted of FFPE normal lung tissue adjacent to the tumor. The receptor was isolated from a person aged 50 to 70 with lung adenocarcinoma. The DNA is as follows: TGTGCCAGCAGCCCGGAGAAAACAGGGGTTCCCGGCTACACCTTC. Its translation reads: CASSPEKTGVPGYTF.